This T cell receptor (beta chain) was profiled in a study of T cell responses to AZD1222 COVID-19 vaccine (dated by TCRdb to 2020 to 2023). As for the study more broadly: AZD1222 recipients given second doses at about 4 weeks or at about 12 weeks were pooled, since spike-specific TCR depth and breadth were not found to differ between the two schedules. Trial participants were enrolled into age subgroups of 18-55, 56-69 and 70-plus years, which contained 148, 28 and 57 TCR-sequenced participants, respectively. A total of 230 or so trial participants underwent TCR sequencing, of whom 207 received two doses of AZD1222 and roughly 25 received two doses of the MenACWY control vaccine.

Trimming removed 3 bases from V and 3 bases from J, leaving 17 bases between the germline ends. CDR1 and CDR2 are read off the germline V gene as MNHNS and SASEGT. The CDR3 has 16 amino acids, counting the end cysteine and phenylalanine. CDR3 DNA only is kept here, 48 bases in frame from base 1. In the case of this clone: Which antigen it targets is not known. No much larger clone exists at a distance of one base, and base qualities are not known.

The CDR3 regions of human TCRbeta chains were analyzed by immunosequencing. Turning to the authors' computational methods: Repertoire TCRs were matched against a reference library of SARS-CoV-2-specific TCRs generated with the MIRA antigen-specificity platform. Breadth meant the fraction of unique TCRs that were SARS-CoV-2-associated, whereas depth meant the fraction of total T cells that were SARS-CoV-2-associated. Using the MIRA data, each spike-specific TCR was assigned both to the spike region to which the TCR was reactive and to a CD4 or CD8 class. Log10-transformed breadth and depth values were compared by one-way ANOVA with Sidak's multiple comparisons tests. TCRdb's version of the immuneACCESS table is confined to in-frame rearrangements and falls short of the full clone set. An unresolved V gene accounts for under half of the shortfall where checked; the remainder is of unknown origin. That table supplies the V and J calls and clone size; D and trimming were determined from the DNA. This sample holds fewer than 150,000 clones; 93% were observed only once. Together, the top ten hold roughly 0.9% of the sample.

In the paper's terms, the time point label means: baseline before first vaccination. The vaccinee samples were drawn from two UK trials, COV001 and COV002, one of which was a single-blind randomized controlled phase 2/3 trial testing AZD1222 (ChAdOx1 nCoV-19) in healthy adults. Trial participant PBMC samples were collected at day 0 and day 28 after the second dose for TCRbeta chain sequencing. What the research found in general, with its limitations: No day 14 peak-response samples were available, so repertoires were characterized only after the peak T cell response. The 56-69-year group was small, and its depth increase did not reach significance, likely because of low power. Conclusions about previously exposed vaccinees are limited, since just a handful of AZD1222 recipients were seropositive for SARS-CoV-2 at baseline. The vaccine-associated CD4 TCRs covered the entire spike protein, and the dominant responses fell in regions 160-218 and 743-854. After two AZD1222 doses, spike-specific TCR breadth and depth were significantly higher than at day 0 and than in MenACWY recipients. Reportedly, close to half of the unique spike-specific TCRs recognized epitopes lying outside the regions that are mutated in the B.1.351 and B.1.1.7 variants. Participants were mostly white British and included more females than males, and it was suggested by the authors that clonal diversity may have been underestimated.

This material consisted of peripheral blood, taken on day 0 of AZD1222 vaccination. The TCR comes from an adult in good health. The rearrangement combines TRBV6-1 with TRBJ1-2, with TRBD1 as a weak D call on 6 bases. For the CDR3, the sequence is CASSDPGLGTHYGYTF. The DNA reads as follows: TGTGCCAGCAGTGACCCTGGACTGGGGACACACTATGGCTACACCTTC.